What follows are 14 T cell receptor beta chains derived from one specimen sequenced in a study of shared clonotypes between healthy human individuals. Naive CD8 cells lacked CD45RO and underwent positive selection for CCR7, leaving out terminally differentiated effector memory CD45RA+ cells. Using immunoSEQ multiplex PCR, the repertoire was profiled, and TCRdb retains in-frame clones only, with some absent. The table shows 450,000 to 700,000 clones, with nearly 97% occurring only once. Specimen: naive CD8+ T cells sorted from blood. Receptors were obtained from a woman aged 25 to 39 in good health.

The chain combines TRBV10-2 with TRBJ2-7; D not resolved. The CDR3 is 14 amino acids. V was cut by 3 bases and J by 2 bases, with 11 bases left in between. Germline CDR1 WSHSY, CDR2 SAAADI. The chain's CDR3 is CASSDQNSPYEQYF. The CDR3 bases are TGCGCCAGCAGTGACCAGAATTCCCCCTACGAGCAGTACTTC.

CDR3 amino acids: CASRRYSGGADEQYF. CDR3 nucleotide sequence: TGTGCCAGCAGACGGTATTCAGGGGGCGCCGACGAGCAGTACTTC. This chain uses TRBV28 with TRBJ2-5; 8 positions agree with TRBD1. The DNA end favors TRBJ2-7, so the J call may be wrong. The CDR3 totals 15 residues. The germline V gene has CDR1 MDHEN and CDR2 SYDVKM.

The chain joins TRBV2 to TRBJ1-5, with D uncertain. CDR1 and CDR2 (germline): SNHLY, FYNNEI. Trimming took 4 bases from V and 1 from J, leaving 8 bases between them. CDR3 length: 14 amino acids. The CDR3 bases are TGTGCCAGCAGTGGATTGGGGAGCAATCAGCCCCAGCATTTT. The encoded protein is CASSGLGSNQPQHF.

This chain connects TRBV2 to TRBJ2-7, with D hard to call. The V gene lost 7 bases and the J gene lost 1 base, with 17 bases spanning the gap. This CDR3 comprises 15 residues. Germline CDR1 SNHLY, CDR2 FYNNEI. CDR3 loop: CASTQGRIGSYEQYF. The DNA of the CDR3 is TGTGCCAGCACCCAAGGACGGATTGGGTCCTACGAGCAGTACTTC.

This rearrangement joins TRBV28 to TRBJ2-3, with D unresolved. V was shortened by 6 bases and J by 1 base, with 11 bases between the two germline ends. This CDR3 is 14 amino acids long. CDR1 is MDHEN, CDR2 SYDVKM, per germline. The CDR3 sequence: CASSHTWGTDTQYF. The CDR3 nucleotides are TGTGCCAGCAGCCACACATGGGGCACAGATACGCAGTATTTT.

The J gene is TRBJ1-1, the V gene TRBV27; possibly TRBD1 for D (5 bases). CDR3 length: 13 amino acids. The germline CDR1 and CDR2 sequences are MNHEY and SMNVEV (reference sequence). The V and J ends lost 5 bases and 10 bases respectively, with 17 bases between them. In DNA, the CDR3 is TGTGCCAGCAGTCCCGGGATCCCGGGGGGAGCTTTCTTT. Its protein product is CASSPGIPGGAFF.

This chain uses TRBV27 with TRBJ1-1, with 9 bases fitting TRBD1. Germline V CDR1 and CDR2: MNHEY, SMNVEV (reference sequence). V trimming: 7 bases; J trimming: 5 bases; junction bases outside the gene matches: 11. This CDR3 spans 15 amino acids. The CDR3 nucleotides are TGTGCCAGCACCCTAAGGGGGACAGGGCGGACTGAAGCTTTCTTT. Its protein is CASTLRGTGRTEAFF.

J is TRBJ1-1 and V is TRBV7-9; the D gene is possibly TRBD1 (5 bases). CDR1 and CDR2 (germline): SEHNR, FQNEAQ (reference sequence). The germline V and J ends were trimmed by 8 bases and 11 bases, with 24 bases remaining between them. This CDR3 region has 14 residues. CDR3 sequence reads: CASRPRGLGTGAFF. The CDR3 DNA follows: TGTGCCAGCCGCCCGAGAGGGCTGGGGACTGGGGCTTTCTTT.

This sequence joins TRBV28 and TRBJ1-1; D is undetermined. Trimming left V 1 base short and J 0 bases short, with 9 bases between. The CDR3 loop spans 15 amino acids. CDR1 is MDHEN, CDR2 SYDVKM, per germline. In DNA form, the CDR3 reads TGTGCCAGCAGTTTATTTCCAGTAGTGAACACTGAAGCTTTCTTT. It translates to CASSLFPVVNTEAFF.

The J gene is TRBJ2-7, the V gene TRBV2, with D perhaps TRBD1 (5 bases). This CDR3 spans 13 amino acids. Germline V CDR1 and CDR2: SNHLY, FYNNEI. Deletions cut 3 bases from V and 5 bases from J, with 11 bases between. The CDR3 spells CASSDQGPHEQYF. The CDR3 DNA sequence: TGTGCCAGCAGTGACCAGGGCCCTCACGAGCAGTACTTC.

This rearrangement joins TRBV6-6 to TRBJ2-5; D unresolved. Trimming pared 10 bases from V and 6 bases from J, leaving 3 bases between. This CDR3 contains 8 residues. Per the germline V gene, CDR1 is MNHNY and CDR2 is SVGAGI (reference sequence). This chain's CDR3 is CATKTQYF. The CDR3, as DNA: TGTGCCACCAAGACCCAGTACTTC.

This clone was found a few times. At the DNA level, this CDR3 is encoded by other sequences in the same sample as well. This chain connects TRBV27 to TRBJ1-2, with a weak D call TRBD1 (6 bases). CDR3 size: 13 residues. Germline V gene data show CDR1 as MNHEY and CDR2 as SMNVEV (reference sequence). Trimming removed 3 bases at V and 4 bases at J, with 9 bases between. Written as DNA, the CDR3 is TGTGCCAGCAGTTTGGGACAAACCTATGGCTACACCTTC. Translating it yields CASSLGQTYGYTF.

V is TRBV4-2 and J is TRBJ2-3; 11 bases map to TRBD1. There are 15 residues in the CDR3. The V and J ends lost 4 bases and 6 bases, in that order; junction bases with no gene match: 6. The germline V gene has CDR1 LGHNA and CDR2 YNFKEQ. The CDR3 DNA reads as TGTGCCAGCAGCCTGGGACAGGGGGTAAGGGATACGCAGTATTTT. Translated, it gives CASSLGQGVRDTQYF.

The chain combines TRBV19 with TRBJ1-1; D not certain. The germline V and J ends were trimmed by 3 bases and 6 bases, with 2 bases remaining between them. Germline loops: CDR1 LNHDA, CDR2 SQIVND (reference sequence). This CDR3 has 10 amino acids. The CDR3 region has the DNA TGTGCCAGTAGTATCTCTGAAGCTTTCTTT. Its protein product is CASSISEAFF.